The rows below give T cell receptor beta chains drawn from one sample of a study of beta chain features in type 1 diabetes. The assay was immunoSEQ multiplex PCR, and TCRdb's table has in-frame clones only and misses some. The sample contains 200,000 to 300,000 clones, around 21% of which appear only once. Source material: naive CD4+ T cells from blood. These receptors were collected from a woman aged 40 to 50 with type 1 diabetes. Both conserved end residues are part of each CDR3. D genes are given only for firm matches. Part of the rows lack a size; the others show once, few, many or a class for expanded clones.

cdr3_nt: TGTGCCTGGAGTCTACAGGGGGGATATGGCTACACCTTC
cdr3_aa: CAWSLQGGYGYTF
v_call: TRBV30
d_call: TRBD1
clone_size: few
j_call: TRBJ1-2

cdr3_nt: TGCAGCGCGCTGACACGGGAGACCCAGTACTTC
cdr3_aa: CSALTRETQYF
v_call: TRBV29-1
d_call: -
clone_size: few
j_call: TRBJ2-5

cdr3_nt: TGTGCCAGCAGCGCCATGGGACACAGTAATGAAAAACTGTTTTTT
cdr3_aa: CASSAMGHSNEKLFF
v_call: TRBV9
d_call: -
clone_size: -
j_call: TRBJ1-4

cdr3_nt: TGTGCCAGCAGCACCCTGGGACAGGTAGGGAATGAGCAGTTCTTC
cdr3_aa: CASSTLGQVGNEQFF
v_call: TRBV9
d_call: TRBD1
clone_size: few
j_call: TRBJ2-1

cdr3_nt: TGTGCCAGCAGCCAAGAGAACAGATACTATGGCTACACCTTC
cdr3_aa: CASSQENRYYGYTF
v_call: TRBV4-2
d_call: -
clone_size: -
j_call: TRBJ1-2

cdr3_nt: TGTGCCAGCAGCGTTACATCGAACACTGAAGCTTTCTTT
cdr3_aa: CASSVTSNTEAFF
v_call: TRBV9
d_call: -
clone_size: few
j_call: TRBJ1-1

cdr3_nt: TGTGCCAGCAGTACGACCGGGGTGAACACTGAAGCTTTCTTT
cdr3_aa: CASSTTGVNTEAFF
v_call: TRBV2
d_call: -
clone_size: -
j_call: TRBJ1-1

cdr3_nt: TGTGCCAGCAGCGGGGGAGGGGACAGGGGGAATGGCTACACCTTC
cdr3_aa: CASSGGGDRGNGYTF
v_call: TRBV9
d_call: TRBD1
clone_size: -
j_call: TRBJ1-2

cdr3_nt: TGTGCCAGCAGCTTAGGGGGACAGGGATTTAGCACTGAAGCTTTCTTT
cdr3_aa: CASSLGGQGFSTEAFF
v_call: TRBV7-9
d_call: TRBD1
clone_size: -
j_call: TRBJ1-1

cdr3_nt: TGTGCCAGCAGCTTAGGGATCAGGTCTACCGGGGAGCTGTTTTTT
cdr3_aa: CASSLGIRSTGELFF
v_call: TRBV7-8
d_call: -
clone_size: -
j_call: TRBJ2-2

cdr3_nt: TGCGCCAGCAGCCAAGATCCAGGTGAGCAGTTCTTC
cdr3_aa: CASSQDPGEQFF
v_call: TRBV4-1
d_call: -
clone_size: few
j_call: TRBJ2-1

cdr3_nt: TGTGCCAGCAGTGGGGGGACAGGGGTTTCGCCCCAGCATTTT
cdr3_aa: CASSGGTGVSPQHF
v_call: TRBV2
d_call: TRBD1
clone_size: -
j_call: TRBJ1-5

cdr3_nt: TGTGCCTGGAACAGGGTCTCGGGGAATGAGCAGTTCTTC
cdr3_aa: CAWNRVSGNEQFF
v_call: TRBV30
d_call: -
clone_size: few
j_call: TRBJ2-1

cdr3_nt: TGCGCCAGCAGCAGGACAGGGGTAATGCGTATCGGGGCACCAGGAGGGCAGTACTTC
cdr3_aa: CASSRTGVMRIGAPGGQYF
v_call: TRBV5-1
d_call: TRBD1
clone_size: -
j_call: TRBJ2-7

cdr3_nt: TGTGCCAGCAGTTTAGCACAGGGTCGTGGCTACACCTTC
cdr3_aa: CASSLAQGRGYTF
v_call: TRBV28
d_call: -
clone_size: -
j_call: TRBJ1-2

cdr3_nt: TGTGCCAGCAGCCCCGGGGGGAGGGCCACCTACAATGAGCAGTTCTTC
cdr3_aa: CASSPGGRATYNEQFF
v_call: TRBV9
d_call: TRBD2
clone_size: -
j_call: TRBJ2-1

cdr3_nt: TGTGCCAGCAGCTTGGCCGGGGGGGTTCAGGGGATCACTGAAGCTTTCTTT
cdr3_aa: CASSLAGGVQGITEAFF
v_call: TRBV5-4
d_call: -
clone_size: -
j_call: TRBJ1-1

cdr3_nt: TGTGCCAGCACATGGACAGGGGCAGGAGTTGGGGCCAACGTCCTGACTTTC
cdr3_aa: CASTWTGAGVGANVLTF
v_call: TRBV27
d_call: TRBD1
clone_size: -
j_call: TRBJ2-6

cdr3_nt: TGTGCCAGCAGTCCAGGGGGCCCCCTCACAGATACGCAGTATTTT
cdr3_aa: CASSPGGPLTDTQYF
v_call: TRBV28
d_call: TRBD1
clone_size: few
j_call: TRBJ2-3

cdr3_nt: TGTGCCAGCAGCGCGGGACAGGGGCCCTATGGCTACACCTTC
cdr3_aa: CASSAGQGPYGYTF
v_call: TRBV9
d_call: TRBD1
clone_size: -
j_call: TRBJ1-2

cdr3_nt: TGTGCCAGCAGCGGACAGGTTCCTCAGCCCCAGCATTTT
cdr3_aa: CASSGQVPQPQHF
v_call: TRBV6-6
d_call: TRBD1
clone_size: -
j_call: TRBJ1-5

cdr3_nt: TGTGCCAGCAGACACCGGGACAGTGAAGCTTTCTTT
cdr3_aa: CASRHRDSEAFF
v_call: TRBV2
d_call: TRBD1
clone_size: few
j_call: TRBJ1-1

cdr3_nt: TGTGCCAGCAGTTGGGGACAGGGTACCTACGAGCAGTACTTC
cdr3_aa: CASSWGQGTYEQYF
v_call: TRBV28
d_call: TRBD1
clone_size: few
j_call: TRBJ2-7

cdr3_nt: TGTGCCAGTAACCGACCGGACAGGGGAAATGAGCAGTTCTTC
cdr3_aa: CASNRPDRGNEQFF
v_call: TRBV19
d_call: TRBD1
clone_size: -
j_call: TRBJ2-1

cdr3_nt: TGTGCCAGCAGCGGACGACTAGACGGGGATGAGCAGTTCTTC
cdr3_aa: CASSGRLDGDEQFF
v_call: TRBV11-2
d_call: -
clone_size: few
j_call: TRBJ2-1

cdr3_nt: TGCGCCAGCAGCTTTCTAGTGGAGGGTAATGAGCAGTTCTTC
cdr3_aa: CASSFLVEGNEQFF
v_call: TRBV5-1
d_call: -
clone_size: -
j_call: TRBJ2-1

cdr3_nt: TGTGCCAGTAGTATTTCGGACAGGGGAGGGCAGTACTTC
cdr3_aa: CASSISDRGGQYF
v_call: TRBV19
d_call: TRBD1
clone_size: -
j_call: TRBJ2-7

cdr3_nt: TGTGCCAGCAGTTCCCAAAGCGTGGGACTACCCTACGAGCAGTACTTC
cdr3_aa: CASSSQSVGLPYEQYF
v_call: TRBV28
d_call: TRBD2
clone_size: few
j_call: TRBJ2-7

cdr3_nt: TGCGCCAGCAGTCAACCTTCCGAAGACAGGGGCGGGGATGGAAATGAAAAACTGTTTTTT
cdr3_aa: CASSQPSEDRGGDGNEKLFF
v_call: TRBV23-1
d_call: TRBD1
clone_size: -
j_call: TRBJ1-4

cdr3_nt: TGCGCCAGCAGCTTGAGGACTAGAACCGGGGAGCTGTTTTTT
cdr3_aa: CASSLRTRTGELFF
v_call: TRBV5-1
d_call: TRBD2
clone_size: few
j_call: TRBJ2-2

cdr3_nt: TGTGCCAGCAGTACAAGCGGGGAGACCCAGTACTTC
cdr3_aa: CASSTSGETQYF
v_call: TRBV2
d_call: -
clone_size: -
j_call: TRBJ2-5

cdr3_nt: TGTGCCAGCAGCACTAGGTACACAGCCCTCTACGAGCAGTACTTC
cdr3_aa: CASSTRYTALYEQYF
v_call: TRBV7-9
d_call: -
clone_size: few
j_call: TRBJ2-7

cdr3_nt: TGTGCCAGTAGTATCGAGGGATCCTGGTCCTACGAGCAGTACTTC
cdr3_aa: CASSIEGSWSYEQYF
v_call: TRBV19
d_call: -
clone_size: few
j_call: TRBJ2-7

cdr3_nt: TGTGCCAGCAGCTTGGATCCACAGGGGGGTGGCTACACCTTC
cdr3_aa: CASSLDPQGGGYTF
v_call: TRBV5-4
d_call: TRBD1
clone_size: -
j_call: TRBJ1-2

cdr3_nt: TGTGCCAGCAGCTCCCAGACAGGGTTGGTGGTAGGGGAGACCCAGTACTTC
cdr3_aa: CASSSQTGLVVGETQYF
v_call: TRBV7-2
d_call: TRBD1
clone_size: -
j_call: TRBJ2-5